A single sample is the source of the 29 T cell receptor beta chains below, sequenced in a study of early T cells in non-severe SARS-CoV-2 infection. TCRdb analysed the 5' RACE reads with MiXCR anew, one entry per CDR3 protein. The table lists some 98,000 distinct CDR3 sequences, roughly 17% of them singletons. Material: whole blood. These receptors originate from an adult who was a healthcare worker with PCR-confirmed SARS-CoV-2 infection or an uninfected control (not recorded which).

The chain links TRBV5-1 to TRBJ2-2; D might be TRBD1 (5 bases). The CDR3 totals 16 residues. V was pared by 1 base and J by 0 bases, with 10 bases between. Per the germline V gene, CDR1 is SGHRS and CDR2 is YFSETQ. This CDR3 reads CASSLYRSTNTGELFF. DNA of the CDR3: TGCGCCAGCAGCTTGTACAGGTCCACGAACACCGGGGAGCTGTTTTTT.

The genes are TRBV7-8 and TRBJ2-7; D not certain. V gave up 1 base and J gave up 1 base, with 11 bases separating them. The CDR3 has 15 amino acids. CDR1 and CDR2 (germline): SGHVS, FQNEAQ. The CDR3 loop is CASSLGELGSYEQYF. CDR3 nucleotide sequence: TGTGCCAGCAGCTTAGGGGAATTAGGGTCCTACGAGCAGTACTTC.

The CDR3 reads CASSDDRDYGYTF. The CDR3 DNA follows: TGTGCCAGCAGTGATGACAGAGACTATGGCTACACCTTC. The chain recombines TRBV25-1 with TRBJ1-2, with D maybe TRBD1 (5 bases). CDR1 is MGHDK and CDR2 is SYGVNS in the germline V gene. Trimming removed 3 bases from V and 3 bases from J, with 8 bases in between. The CDR3 runs 13 residues.

The gene calls are TRBV29-1 and TRBJ1-1; no clear D gene. This CDR3 is 10 amino acids long. With 8 bases removed from V and 1 base from J, the gap between germline ends came to 5 bases. The germline V gene encodes CDR1 SQVTM and CDR2 ANQGSEA. The CDR3 DNA reads as TGCAGCATCTGGAACACTGAAGCTTTCTTT. Encoded protein: CSIWNTEAFF.

This clonotype was detected ten times or more. The chain has TRBV11-2 and TRBJ2-1, with TRBD2 matching over 8 bases. Germline V gives CDR1 SGHAT, CDR2 FQNNGV. This CDR3 spans 15 amino acids. V dropped 4 bases and J dropped 0; count of bases not matched to a gene: 2. CDR3 sequence (DNA): TGTGCCAGCAGCTCGGGGGGGAGCTCCTACAATGAGCAGTTCTTC. Protein: CASSSGGSSYNEQFF.

V and J are TRBV10-3 and TRBJ1-3, with 12 bases that match TRBD1. V trimming: 8 bases; J trimming: 4 bases; junction bases outside the gene matches: 6. The CDR3 loop spans 15 amino acids. CDR1 is ENHRY, CDR2 SYGVKD, per germline. The CDR3 DNA sequence: TGTGCCATCTCCACGGGACAGGGGGCCGGAAACACCATATATTTT. Translation gives CAISTGQGAGNTIYF.

This clonotype was found a few times. The chain links TRBV28 to TRBJ1-2; D ambiguous. Germline values: CDR1 MDHEN, CDR2 SYDVKM. Trimming left V 4 bases short and J 4 bases short, with 13 bases between. The CDR3 consists of 14 residues. This CDR3 is CASSSPLRSYGYTF. CDR3 in DNA: TGTGCCAGCAGTTCTCCCCTCAGGTCCTATGGCTACACCTTC.

This clonotype occurred a few times. The V call is TRBV20-1, the J call TRBJ1-4; D is perhaps TRBD1 (6 bases). Germline CDR1 DFQATT, CDR2 SNEGSKA (reference sequence). Trimming pared 4 bases from V and 7 bases from J, leaving 10 bases between. This CDR3 has 12 amino acids. This CDR3 reads CSAIQGSEKLFF. CDR3 in DNA: TGCAGTGCTATACAGGGTTCTGAAAAACTGTTTTTT.

The chain combines TRBV20-1 with TRBJ2-3; 9 bases fit TRBD2. The CDR3 extends over 15 amino acids. CDR1 is DFQATT, CDR2 SNEGSKA, per germline (reference sequence). With V trimmed by 6 bases and J by 2 bases, 9 bases remained unmatched. Here the CDR3 reads CSANFLAGLTDTQYF. CDR3 DNA sequence: TGCAGTGCAAATTTCCTAGCGGGACTCACAGATACGCAGTATTTT.

The CDR3 sequence: CASSVGQGATEAFF. The CDR3 DNA reads TGTGCCAGCAGCGTAGGCCAGGGGGCCACTGAAGCTTTCTTT. The chain carries TRBV9 and TRBJ1-1, with 8 positions matching TRBD1. The CDR3 extends over 14 amino acids. Germline values: CDR1 SGDLS, CDR2 YYNGEE. Trimming took 0 bases from V and 4 from J; bases not matched to a gene: 2.

This clonotype has a handful of counts. This sequence joins TRBV30 and TRBJ2-1; 15 bases fit TRBD2. This CDR3 is built from 16 residues. Looked up from germline, CDR1 is GTSNPN and CDR2 is SVGIG (reference sequence). The V and J ends lost 8 bases and 2 bases, in that order; junction bases with no gene match: 7. CDR3 nucleotides: TGTGCCAGAGGACTAGCGGGAGGGCGGCCCTACAATGAGCAGTTCTTC. Amino acid sequence: CARGLAGGRPYNEQFF.

This clonotype is a singleton in its sample. V and J are TRBV11-2 and TRBJ2-7; D uncertain. Germline assignment: CDR1 SGHAT and CDR2 FQNNGV. The CDR3 is 15 residues long. The ends were cut back, 2 bases at V and 4 bases at J, with 15 bases in the middle. CDR3 bases: TGTGCCAGCAGCTTATTTAACGGTCCCCAATACGAGCAGTACTTC. Encoded protein: CASSLFNGPQYEQYF.

This clonotype turned up a few times. The CDR3 coding sequence is TGTGCCAGCAGCCACCGGGATCTCGAGCAGTACTTC. Residues: CASSHRDLEQYF. The chain joins TRBV3-1 to TRBJ2-7, with a possible D match to TRBD2 (5 bases). CDR1 and CDR2 (germline): LGHDT, YNNKEL (reference sequence). With 3 bases removed from V and 6 bases from J, the gap between germline ends came to 9 bases. The CDR3 is 12 residues long.

The chain has TRBV20-1 and TRBJ2-7, with 7 nucleotides matching TRBD1. The CDR3 totals 12 residues. Trimming took 5 bases from V and 6 from J; bases not matched to a gene: 7. CDR1 and CDR2 (germline): DFQATT, SNEGSKA (reference sequence). The CDR3 region has the DNA TGCAGTGCTCGCCGGACAGGTGTCGAGCAGTACTTC. Translating gives CSARRTGVEQYF.

This rearrangement joins TRBV19 to TRBJ1-2, with a tentative D call TRBD1 (5 bases). Germline values: CDR1 LNHDA, CDR2 SQIVND (reference sequence). CDR3 length: 13 residues. Between the trimmed V and J ends, which lost 0 bases and 7 bases, there was a span of 9 bases. CDR3 sequence: CASSIDQGTGYTF. The CDR3 coding sequence is TGTGCCAGTAGTATAGATCAGGGTACTGGCTACACCTTC.

This clonotype occurred a few times. The chain links TRBV7-9 to TRBJ2-1; 7 positions match TRBD2. From germline, CDR1 is SEHNR and CDR2 FQNEAQ (reference sequence). Losses at the gene ends were 5 bases for V and 7 bases for J; bases not matched to a gene: 11. The CDR3 is made up of 15 amino acids. The CDR3 reads CASSRPGLPKNEQFF. CDR3 coding DNA: TGTGCCAGCAGCCGACCGGGACTACCCAAAAATGAGCAGTTCTTC. Complete variable domain (other parts from reference TRBV7-9 and TRBJ2-1): DTGVSQNPRHKITKRGQNVTFRCDPISEHNRLYWYRQTLGQGPEFLTYFQNEAQLEKSRLLSDRFSAERPKGSFSTLEIQRTEQGDSAMYLCASSRPGLPKNEQFFGPGTRLTVL.

V and J are TRBV7-9 and TRBJ2-7; tentative D call: TRBD2 (6 bases). CDR3 length equals 11 residues. Germline lookup yields CDR1 SEHNR and CDR2 FQNEAQ (reference sequence). V shed 8 bases and J shed 7 bases, with 12 bases lying between them. CDR3 amino acids: CASGGLGEQYF. DNA for the CDR3: TGTGCCAGCGGGGGACTGGGGGAGCAGTACTTC.

The gene calls are TRBV12-3 or TRBV12-4 and TRBJ1-5; 11 nucleotides match TRBD1. The CDR3 has 16 amino acids. Unmatched junction bases numbered 6, after V lost 3 bases and J lost 5 bases. CDR3 sequence: CASSFRVGQGDQPQHF. CDR3 coding DNA: TGTGCCAGCAGTTTTCGTGTGGGACAGGGGGATCAGCCCCAGCATTTT.

Many counts were recorded for this clonotype. The V call is TRBV20-1, the J call TRBJ2-1; a weak D match, TRBD2 (6 bases). This CDR3 has 13 residues. Trimming removed 0 bases at V and 7 bases at J, with 10 bases between. CDR1 DFQATT and CDR2 SNEGSKA come from the germline V gene (reference sequence). The CDR3 sequence: CSARDLSGNEQFF. In DNA form, the CDR3 reads TGCAGTGCTAGAGATCTGAGCGGGAATGAGCAGTTCTTC.

The chain couples TRBV12-3 or TRBV12-4 to TRBJ2-5; D is undetermined. The CDR3 runs 13 residues. V lost 1 base and J 9 bases, leaving 12 bases between the germline ends. CDR3 DNA sequence: TGTGCCAGCAGTTTAGACTTCTCAAGAGCCCAGTACTTC. Amino acids: CASSLDFSRAQYF.

The table lists this clonotype with a few counts. The chain carries TRBV12-3 or TRBV12-4 and TRBJ2-2; 7 nucleotides agree with TRBD2. The trim removed 3 bases at V and 1 base at J, leaving 8 bases unmatched. The CDR3 covers 17 residues. The CDR3 DNA follows: TGTGCCAGCAGTTTGGGACTAAGCGGGTGGAACACCGGGGAGCTGTTTTTT. Translating it yields CASSLGLSGWNTGELFF.

The CDR3 sequence: CASSFGPTVNEQFF. DNA for the CDR3: TGTGCCAGTAGTTTCGGTCCCACCGTCAATGAGCAGTTCTTC. This chain uses TRBV19 with TRBJ2-1, with D uncertain. CDR1 LNHDA and CDR2 SQIVND come from the germline V gene (reference sequence). V lost 5 bases and J 6 bases, leaving 14 bases between the germline ends. The CDR3 loop spans 14 amino acids. The full variable domain, its missing parts supplied by reference TRBV19 and TRBJ2-1, is DGGITQSPKYLFRKEGQNVTLSCEQNLNHDAMYWYRQDPGQGLRLIYYSQIVNDFQKGDIAEGYSVSREKKESFPLTVTSAQKNPTAFYLCASSFGPTVNEQFFGPGTRLTVL.

This chain joins TRBV7-8 and TRBJ2-2; 9 bases map to TRBD1. V shed 0 bases, J shed 6 bases, and the junction held 5 bases outside the gene matches. Germline values: CDR1 SGHVS, CDR2 FQNEAQ. There are 16 residues in the CDR3. The CDR3 loop reads CASSLAGTGYSGELFF. The CDR3 bases are TGTGCCAGCAGCTTAGCCGGGACAGGGTACTCCGGGGAGCTGTTTTTT.

V gene TRBV28 combines with J gene TRBJ2-1, with a tentative D call TRBD2 (6 bases). The CDR3 runs 15 residues. The germline V gene has CDR1 MDHEN and CDR2 SYDVKM. V was shortened by 1 base and J by 10 bases, with 17 bases between the two germline ends. CDR3: CASSLSGTAFGEQFF. For the CDR3, the DNA is TGTGCCAGCAGTTTATCCGGGACTGCCTTTGGGGAGCAGTTCTTC.

The sample holds a few counts of this clonotype. The J gene is TRBJ2-5, the V gene TRBV12-3 or TRBV12-4, with 7 bases aligning to TRBD2. The CDR3 is 16 residues long. Trimming took 1 base from V and 5 from J; bases not matched to a gene: 10. Written as DNA, the CDR3 is TGTGCCAGCAGTTTAGGCCCCCAGACAGCGGGGGAGACCCAGTACTTC. Translated, it gives CASSLGPQTAGETQYF.

V gene TRBV7-2 combines with J gene TRBJ2-1, with 10 bases that match TRBD2. V lost 1 base, J lost 8 bases, and 11 bases stayed unmatched. This CDR3 is 17 amino acids long. Germline V gene sequence: CDR1 SGHTA, CDR2 FQGNSA. The CDR3 protein is CASSLVARIAGGHEQFF. The CDR3 nucleotides are TGTGCCAGCAGCTTAGTCGCGAGGATAGCGGGAGGACATGAGCAGTTCTTC.

The rearrangement joins TRBV7-8 to TRBJ2-7, with a possible D match to TRBD2 (5 bases). Germline V lookup: CDR1 SGHVS, CDR2 FQNEAQ. Trimming shortened V by 1 base and J by 1 base, and 5 bases separated the two germline ends. This CDR3 comprises 13 residues. CDR3 residues: CASSLVASYEQYF. Written as DNA, the CDR3 is TGTGCCAGCAGCTTAGTAGCGTCCTACGAGCAGTACTTC.

The V and J genes are TRBV20-1 and TRBJ2-2; 10 bases agree with TRBD2. CDR3 length: 15 residues. Trimming took 4 bases from V and 4 from J; bases not matched to a gene: 6. Germline V gene data show CDR1 as DFQATT and CDR2 as SNEGSKA (reference sequence). CDR3 sequence reads: CSATTRTSGTGELFF. The DNA of the CDR3 is TGCAGTGCTACCACCCGGACTAGCGGCACCGGGGAGCTGTTTTTT.

This clonotype was seen a few times. The chain has TRBV29-1 and TRBJ2-5, with 9 nucleotides matching TRBD1. This CDR3 has 13 amino acids. The J segment lost 5 bases and the V segment lost 5 bases, leaving 6 bases of the junction unmatched. Germline CDR1 SQVTM, CDR2 ANQGSEA. CDR3 amino acids: CSVSRDRVETQYF. The CDR3 region has the DNA TGCAGCGTTTCCCGGGACAGGGTTGAGACCCAGTACTTC.